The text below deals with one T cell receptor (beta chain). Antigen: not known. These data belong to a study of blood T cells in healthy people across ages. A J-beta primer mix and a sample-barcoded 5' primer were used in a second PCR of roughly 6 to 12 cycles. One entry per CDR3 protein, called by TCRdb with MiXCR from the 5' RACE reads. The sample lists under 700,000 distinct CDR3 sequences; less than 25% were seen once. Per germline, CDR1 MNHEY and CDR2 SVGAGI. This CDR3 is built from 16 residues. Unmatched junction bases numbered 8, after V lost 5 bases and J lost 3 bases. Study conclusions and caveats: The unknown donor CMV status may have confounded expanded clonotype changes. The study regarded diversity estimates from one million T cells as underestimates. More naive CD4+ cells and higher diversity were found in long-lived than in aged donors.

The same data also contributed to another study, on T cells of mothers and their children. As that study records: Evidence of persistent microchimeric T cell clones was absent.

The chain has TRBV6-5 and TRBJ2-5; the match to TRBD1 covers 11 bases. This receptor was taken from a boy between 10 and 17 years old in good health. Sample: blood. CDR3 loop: CASSRGQGALEETQYF. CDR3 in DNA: TGTGCCAGCAGTCGTGGACAGGGGGCTCTCGAAGAGACCCAGTACTTC.